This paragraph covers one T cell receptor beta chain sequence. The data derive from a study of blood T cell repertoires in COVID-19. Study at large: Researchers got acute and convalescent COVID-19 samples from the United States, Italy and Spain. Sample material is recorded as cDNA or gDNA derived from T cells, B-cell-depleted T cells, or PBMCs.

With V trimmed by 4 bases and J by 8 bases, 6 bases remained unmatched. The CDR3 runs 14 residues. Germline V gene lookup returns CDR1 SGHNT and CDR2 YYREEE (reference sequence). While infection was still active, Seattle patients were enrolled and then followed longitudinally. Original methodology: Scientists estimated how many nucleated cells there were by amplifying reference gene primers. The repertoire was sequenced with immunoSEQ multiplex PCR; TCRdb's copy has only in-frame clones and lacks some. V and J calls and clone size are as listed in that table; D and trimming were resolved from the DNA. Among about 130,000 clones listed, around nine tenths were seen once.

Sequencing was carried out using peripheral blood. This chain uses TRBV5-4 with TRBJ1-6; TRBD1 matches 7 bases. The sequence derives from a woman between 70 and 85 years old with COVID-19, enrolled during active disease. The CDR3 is CASSGMGQYSPLHF. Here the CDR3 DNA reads TGTGCCAGCAGCGGTATGGGACAGTATTCACCCCTCCACTTT. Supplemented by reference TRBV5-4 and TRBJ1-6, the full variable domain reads ETGVTQSPTHLIKTRGQQVTLRCSSQSGHNTVSWYQQALGQGPQFIFQYYREEENGRGNFPPRFSGLQFPNYSSELNVNALELDDSALYLCASSGMGQYSPLHFGNGTRLTVT.